A selection of T cell receptor beta chains follows, all from one sample in a study of shared clonotypes between healthy human individuals. TCRdb's copy holds only in-frame clones and misses some; the assay was immunoSEQ multiplex PCR. The sample includes fewer than 2.5 million clones, approximately 94% seen only once; the top ten take approximately 0.35%. The sample taken for sequencing was naive CD4+ T cells from PBMCs. The receptors stem from a young man in good health. Some clones in this sample may be carry-over from other donors' samples. The CDR3 runs from the conserved cysteine through the conserved F or W. For some rows the clone size is stated as once, few or many, or as a class when expanded; others skip it.

j_gene: TRBJ1-1; abundance: few; v_gene: TRBV6-1; CDR3aa: CASSDRATLNTEAFF
j_gene: TRBJ2-4; abundance: NA; v_gene: TRBV5-8; CDR3aa: CASSLGGGGDLAKNIQYF
j_gene: TRBJ2-5; abundance: NA; v_gene: TRBV5-6; CDR3aa: CASSLWASKETQYF
j_gene: TRBJ1-4; abundance: few; v_gene: TRBV5-4; CDR3aa: CASSLRSPNEKLFF
j_gene: TRBJ1-1; abundance: NA; v_gene: TRBV5-5; CDR3aa: CASSWTTRQGLTEAFF
j_gene: TRBJ1-1; abundance: NA; v_gene: TRBV6-1; CDR3aa: CASSERQLLNTEAFF
j_gene: TRBJ1-2; abundance: NA; v_gene: TRBV6-1; CDR3aa: CASRDPANYGYTF
j_gene: TRBJ2-2; abundance: NA; v_gene: TRBV7-2; CDR3aa: CASSFVGQGSGELFF
j_gene: TRBJ2-1; abundance: NA; v_gene: TRBV9; CDR3aa: CASSVESSGYYNEQFF
j_gene: TRBJ1-1; abundance: NA; v_gene: TRBV5-6; CDR3aa: CASSLGTGLVAEAFF
j_gene: TRBJ2-1; abundance: NA; v_gene: TRBV29-1; CDR3aa: CSVRGASGRALDEQFF
j_gene: TRBJ2-5; abundance: NA; v_gene: TRBV7-3; CDR3aa: CASRAGPLETQYF
j_gene: TRBJ2-5; abundance: NA; v_gene: TRBV6-6; CDR3aa: CASSYPGGDQETQYF
j_gene: TRBJ1-4; abundance: once; v_gene: TRBV7-8; CDR3aa: CASSSMGQSDFGKLFF
j_gene: TRBJ2-4; abundance: NA; v_gene: TRBV27; CDR3aa: CASSRQNIQYF
j_gene: TRBJ1-1; abundance: NA; v_gene: TRBV30; CDR3aa: CALSENTEAFF
j_gene: TRBJ2-1; abundance: NA; v_gene: TRBV5-6; CDR3aa: CASRPGTILYNEQFF
j_gene: TRBJ1-2; abundance: NA; v_gene: TRBV5-1; CDR3aa: CASSLEGSYGYTF
j_gene: TRBJ1-2; abundance: NA; v_gene: TRBV19; CDR3aa: CASSIGGHNYGYTF
j_gene: TRBJ2-1; abundance: NA; v_gene: TRBV5-1; CDR3aa: CASGPGQGGNEQFF
j_gene: TRBJ2-7; abundance: NA; v_gene: TRBV19; CDR3aa: CASSTRGRDLGEQYF
j_gene: TRBJ2-1; abundance: NA; v_gene: TRBV6-5; CDR3aa: CASTSGGYNEQFF
j_gene: TRBJ1-1; abundance: NA; v_gene: TRBV7-3; CDR3aa: CASSLTPDTVEAFF
j_gene: TRBJ1-5; abundance: NA; v_gene: TRBV30; CDR3aa: CAWSNGAGGNQPQHF
j_gene: TRBJ1-2; abundance: NA; v_gene: TRBV15; CDR3aa: CATSSALWQGVGYGYTF
j_gene: TRBJ2-5; abundance: NA; v_gene: TRBV28; CDR3aa: CASRDSQETQYF
j_gene: TRBJ2-7; abundance: NA; v_gene: TRBV5-4; CDR3aa: CASSSDRENYEQYF
j_gene: TRBJ1-1; abundance: NA; v_gene: TRBV19; CDR3aa: CASSISRGSDTEAFF
j_gene: TRBJ1-5; abundance: NA; v_gene: TRBV5-1; CDR3aa: CASSPGAPEVQPQHF
j_gene: TRBJ2-7; abundance: NA; v_gene: TRBV6-5; CDR3aa: CASSYSRGGTYEQYF